These 28 T cell receptor beta chains share one sample of origin, sequenced in a study of blood T cell repertoires in COVID-19. TCRdb's table, derived via immunoSEQ multiplex PCR, lists solely in-frame clones and lacks some. The sample shows under 80,000 clones, 65% to 90% of them seen only once. Sequencing was performed on peripheral blood. Every receptor here comes from a woman in her sixties with acute or convalescent COVID-19.

The gene calls are TRBV3-1 (or the pseudogene TRBV3-2) and TRBJ1-1; 10 bases agree with TRBD1. The CDR3 loop spans 14 amino acids. Germline V lookup: CDR1 LGHDT, CDR2 YNNKEL (reference sequence). V lost 3 bases and J lost 10; bases outside the gene matches: 8. As DNA, the CDR3 is TGTGCCAGCAGCCACGACAGGGGGCGGGTGGGAGCTTTCTTT. Protein sequence: CASSHDRGRVGAFF.

This clone was detected only once. V gene TRBV6-5 combines with J gene TRBJ2-3; 10 bases match TRBD1. V gave up 8 bases and J gave up 4 bases; unmatched junction bases: 6. The germline V gene encodes CDR1 MNHEY and CDR2 SVGAGI. The CDR3 runs 14 residues. The CDR3 sequence: CASRDRGVADTQYF. The CDR3 DNA reads as TGTGCCAGCCGGGACAGGGGTGTTGCAGATACGCAGTATTTT.

J is TRBJ1-2 and V is TRBV11-1; D not certain. Trimming cost V 1 base and J 9 bases, with 21 bases left between them. This CDR3 has 16 residues. Germline values: CDR1 SGHAT, CDR2 FQDESV (reference sequence). The CDR3 loop is CASSLGPTTGSHRYTF. The CDR3 DNA reads as TGTGCCAGCAGCTTAGGTCCGACGACGGGTTCCCATCGCTACACCTTC.

This clone appeared a few times. The genes are TRBV5-1 and TRBJ1-1; TRBD1 might be the D (6 bases). Germline V gene data show CDR1 as SGHRS and CDR2 as YFSETQ. V lost 4 bases to trimming and J lost 3 bases, with 10 bases between them. This CDR3 comprises 13 residues. The CDR3 DNA sequence: TGCGCCAGCAGCCCCACAGGGTACACTGAAGCTTTCTTT. Translating it yields CASSPTGYTEAFF.

This chain uses TRBV18 with TRBJ1-1; 7 bases fit TRBD1. V lost 6 bases, J lost 1 base, and 11 bases stayed unmatched. Per the germline V gene, CDR1 is KGHSH and CDR2 is LQKENI. The CDR3 has 16 residues. This CDR3 reads CASSLAQGVGNTEAFF. The CDR3 DNA reads as TGTGCCAGCTCCCTAGCCCAGGGGGTCGGGAACACTGAAGCTTTCTTT.

The genes are TRBV11-1 and TRBJ2-1; 15 positions match TRBD2. Germline assignment: CDR1 SGHAT and CDR2 FQDESV (reference sequence). The junction had 3 bases not matched to a gene; V was cut back by 5 bases and J by 7 bases. The CDR3 consists of 15 residues. Written as DNA, the CDR3 is TGTGCCAGCAGCCCCGGGACTAGCGGGGGGAATGAGCAGTTCTTC. Translation gives CASSPGTSGGNEQFF.

This clone occurred a few times. J is TRBJ1-4 and V is TRBV18; 9 bases agree with TRBD1. This CDR3 has 19 amino acids. From germline, CDR1 is KGHSH and CDR2 LQKENI. The junction had 12 bases not matched to a gene; V was cut back by 4 bases and J by 0 bases. The CDR3 is CASSLQHGTGLTTNEKLFF. The CDR3 DNA is TGTGCCAGCTCACTACAACATGGGACAGGGTTAACAACTAATGAAAAACTGTTTTTT.

The rearrangement joins TRBV30 to TRBJ1-5; the match to TRBD1 covers 11 bases. After removal of 2 bases from V and 9 bases from J, the junction contained 15 bases not matched to a gene. The germline V gene encodes CDR1 GTSNPN and CDR2 SVGIG (reference sequence). The CDR3 length is 17 residues. CDR3 DNA: TGTGCCTGGAGTCTAAACCTAGGGACAGGGGGAGGAACGCCCCAGCATTTT. Translating gives CAWSLNLGTGGGTPQHF.

In this sample, this clone turned up once. CDR3 in DNA: TGTGCCAGTACGAACAGCCAGGGGATATATGGCTACACCTTC. Protein product: CASTNSQGIYGYTF. The chain carries TRBV6-5 and TRBJ1-2; possibly TRBD1 for D (6 bases). CDR1 and CDR2 from the germline V gene are MNHEY and SVGAGI. This CDR3 is built from 14 residues. The V gene lost 9 bases and the J gene lost 5 bases, with 19 bases spanning the gap.

This chain connects TRBV18 to TRBJ1-2, with 7 bases fitting TRBD1. Looked up from germline, CDR1 is KGHSH and CDR2 is LQKENI. The V segment lost 8 bases and the J segment 8 bases; nucleotides outside the gene matches: 11. The CDR3 totals 13 residues. This CDR3 reads CASATGDQRGYTF. In DNA form, the CDR3 reads TGTGCCAGCGCCACAGGGGACCAACGAGGCTACACCTTC. The variable domain in full, completed from reference TRBV18 and TRBJ1-2, reads NAGVMQNPRHLVRRRGQEARLRCSPMKGHSHVYWYRQLPEEGLKFMVYLQKENIIDESGMPKERFSAEFPKEGPSILRIQQVVRGDSAAYFCASATGDQRGYTFGSGTRLTVV.

The V call is TRBV10-3, the J call TRBJ1-1, with 7 bases fitting TRBD1. J lost 0 bases, V lost 5 bases, and 6 bases had no gene match. In germline, CDR1 is ENHRY, CDR2 SYGVKD. This CDR3 is 15 amino acids long. CDR3 loop: CAISPGQTLNTEAFF. DNA of the CDR3: TGTGCCATCAGTCCGGGACAGACCTTGAACACTGAAGCTTTCTTT.

This chain uses TRBV6-5 with TRBJ2-2; 10 bases agree with TRBD1. With 6 bases clipped from V and 6 bases from J, the junction kept 7 bases outside the gene matches. The CDR3 extends over 15 amino acids. The germline V gene encodes CDR1 MNHEY and CDR2 SVGAGI. Written as DNA, the CDR3 is TGTGCCAGCAGCCCAGGGGACAGGGGAGCCGGGGAGCTGTTTTTT. The encoded protein is CASSPGDRGAGELFF.

The genes are TRBV25-1 and TRBJ2-2, with D unclear. In germline, CDR1 is MGHDK, CDR2 SYGVNS. CDR3 length: 14 amino acids. Trimming stripped 1 base from V and 7 bases from J, with 10 bases between. CDR3 bases: TGTGCCAGCAGTGAATTTCAGCGCGGCGGGGAGCTGTTTTTT. Protein sequence: CASSEFQRGGELFF.

The CDR3 DNA is TGTGCCATCAGTGAGTCGAGTAGTTTCTATGGCTACACCTTC. This encodes CAISESSSFYGYTF. V usage is TRBV10-3 and J usage is TRBJ1-2, with D hard to call. V lost 0 bases to trimming and J lost 4 bases, with 9 bases between them. In germline, CDR1 is ENHRY, CDR2 SYGVKD. CDR3 length equals 14 residues.

This clone has only a few counts. The chain is built from TRBV6-6 and TRBJ1-2, with D possibly matching TRBD1 (6 bases). The CDR3 loop spans 14 amino acids. The germline CDR1 and CDR2 sequences are MNHNY and SVGAGI (reference sequence). Trimming removed 7 bases from V and 1 base from J, with 13 bases in between. The chain's CDR3 is CASKGTGSNYGYTF. CDR3 nucleotides: TGTGCCAGCAAGGGAACAGGGAGTAACTATGGCTACACCTTC.

The chain links TRBV4-1 to TRBJ2-1, with 8 positions matching TRBD2. Per germline, CDR1 MGHRA and CDR2 YSYEKL. The CDR3 has 15 amino acids. With 0 bases clipped from V and 15 bases from J, the junction kept 13 bases outside the gene matches. CDR3 sequence reads: CASSQDGGGGPRPFF. CDR3 sequence (DNA): TGCGCCAGCAGCCAAGACGGGGGCGGGGGGCCGCGTCCGTTCTTC.

The V call is TRBV30, the J call TRBJ1-1; the D is unclear. In germline, CDR1 is GTSNPN, CDR2 SVGIG (reference sequence). V shed 6 bases and J shed 6 bases, with 5 bases lying between them. The CDR3 spans 9 residues. CDR3 bases: TGTGCCTGTAATCCTGAAGCTTTCTTT. Its protein product is CACNPEAFF.

The CDR3 region has the DNA TGTGCCATTCAGGGAATCCCTAATGAAAAACTGTTTTTT. Amino acids: CAIQGIPNEKLFF. This sequence joins TRBV7-9 and TRBJ1-4, with D tentatively TRBD1 (5 bases). The germline V gene has CDR1 SEHNR and CDR2 FQNEAQ (reference sequence). Trimming removed 10 bases from V and 3 bases from J, with 12 bases in between. The CDR3 sequence is 13 residues long.

The chain recombines TRBV6-5 with TRBJ1-5, with TRBD1 identical over 9 bases. Per the germline V gene, CDR1 is MNHEY and CDR2 is SVGAGI. The CDR3 spans 15 residues. With V trimmed by 6 bases and J by 2 bases, 5 bases remained unmatched. CDR3 sequence (DNA): TGTGCCAGCAGCCCACGGGACAGGGGCAATCAGCCCCAGCATTTT. Translation: CASSPRDRGNQPQHF.

With regard to this clone: Other DNA sequences in the sample encode the same CDR3. The chain combines TRBV19 with TRBJ1-2; 9 bases are a match to TRBD1. The V gene end was trimmed by 5 bases and the J gene end by 1 base; junction bases not matched to a gene: 2. From germline, CDR1 is LNHDA and CDR2 SQIVND (reference sequence). The CDR3 is 14 amino acids. The CDR3 loop reads CASSPGQGNYGYTF. The CDR3 DNA reads as TGTGCCAGTAGTCCGGGACAGGGTAACTATGGCTACACCTTC.

V gene TRBV2 combines with J gene TRBJ2-7; 8 nucleotides line up with TRBD2. The junction had 11 bases not matched to a gene; V was cut back by 7 bases and J by 6 bases. CDR3 length: 14 residues. CDR1 SNHLY and CDR2 FYNNEI come from the germline V gene. The CDR3 here is CASIRGLGAGEQYF. For the CDR3, the DNA is TGTGCCAGCATCCGGGGACTAGGAGCTGGCGAGCAGTACTTC. Using reference TRBV2 and TRBJ2-7 for the parts outside the CDR3, the full variable domain is EPEVTQTPSHQVTQMGQEVILRCVPISNHLYFYWYRQILGQKVEFLVSFYNNEISEKSEIFDDQFSVERPDGSNFTLKIRSTKLEDSAMYFCASIRGLGAGEQYFGPGTRLTVT.

The rearrangement links TRBV10-1 to TRBJ1-6, with D unresolved. CDR3 size: 14 residues. V gave up 2 bases and J gave up 5 bases, with 7 bases separating them. CDR1 is WNHNN and CDR2 is SYGVQD in the germline V gene (reference sequence). CDR3 DNA sequence: TGCGCCAGCAGTGAGGAGGCCCATAATTCACCCCTCCACTTT. Translation: CASSEEAHNSPLHF.

Turning to this clone: Other DNA sequences from this sample encode an identical CDR3 as well. This chain connects TRBV3-1 (or the pseudogene TRBV3-2) to TRBJ1-1; D perhaps matches TRBD1 (5 bases). The V gene lost 1 base and the J gene lost 0 bases, with 6 bases spanning the gap. The CDR3 consists of 14 residues. Germline CDR1 and CDR2: LGHDT and YNNKEL (reference sequence). The CDR3 spells CASSQAGLNTEAFF. The CDR3 DNA follows: TGTGCCAGCAGCCAAGCAGGGCTGAACACTGAAGCTTTCTTT.

This chain uses TRBV20-1 with TRBJ2-7; TRBD1 agrees at 7 bases. The CDR3 sequence is 16 residues long. From germline, CDR1 is DFQATT and CDR2 SNEGSKA (reference sequence). V lost 3 bases, J lost 3 bases, and 14 bases stayed unmatched. DNA of the CDR3: TGCAGTGCTAGTGCCGCCGAACAGGGGATCGGCTACGAGCAGTACTTC. Encoded protein: CSASAAEQGIGYEQYF.

The table lists this clone with a few counts. This chain connects TRBV27 to TRBJ1-3; 8 bases align to TRBD1. The V and J ends lost 7 bases and 0 bases, in that order; junction bases with no gene match: 20. Germline CDR1 is MNHEY and CDR2 is SMNVEV (reference sequence). The CDR3 has 20 residues. The CDR3 bases are TGTGCCAGCACCGTAAGTCTCGGGCAGGGGGCTCCCGGCTCTGGAAACACCATATATTTT. Translation: CASTVSLGQGAPGSGNTIYF.

The V and J genes are TRBV5-4 and TRBJ2-6; no clear D gene. Trimming pared 10 bases from V and 1 base from J, leaving 12 bases between. Germline CDR1 reads SGHNT; CDR2 reads YYREEE (reference sequence). CDR3 size: 14 residues. The CDR3 reads CAGVSGSGANVLTF. Here the CDR3 DNA reads TGTGCCGGCGTCTCAGGATCTGGGGCCAACGTCCTGACTTTC. The full variable domain, completed using reference TRBV5-4 and TRBJ2-6, is ETGVTQSPTHLIKTRGQQVTLRCSSQSGHNTVSWYQQALGQGPQFIFQYYREEENGRGNFPPRFSGLQFPNYSSELNVNALELDDSALYLCAGVSGSGANVLTFGAGSRLTVL.

This clone has just one count. J is TRBJ1-1 and V is TRBV27, with a tentative D call TRBD1 (5 bases). V lost 8 bases and J lost 0, with 13 bases in between. The CDR3 loop spans 14 amino acids. CDR1 is MNHEY, CDR2 SMNVEV, per germline (reference sequence). For the CDR3, the DNA is TGTGCCAGCGCTTCTGGGGGGGTGAACACTGAAGCTTTCTTT. It yields the protein CASASGGVNTEAFF.

CDR3 sequence: CASSTGQPNTEAFF. In nucleotides, the CDR3 is TGCGCCAGCAGCACGGGACAGCCAAACACTGAAGCTTTCTTT. This chain connects TRBV5-1 to TRBJ1-1; TRBD1 agrees at 7 bases. The CDR3 is 14 amino acids. From germline, CDR1 is SGHRS and CDR2 YFSETQ. Trimming removed 4 bases from V and 2 bases from J; junction bases left unmatched: 5.